This T cell receptor beta chain was sequenced for a study of control samples from healthy donors and cancer patients. The V gene lost 5 bases and the J gene lost 4 bases, with 12 bases spanning the gap. The CDR3 sequence is 15 residues long. The V gene's germline CDR1 is SGHTA and CDR2 FQGNSA. Method: immunoSEQ multiplex PCR; TCRdb's copy keeps in-frame clones and lacks some. The sample includes about 55,000 clones, 88% of them seen just once. Sequencing was carried out using blood. The clonotype comes from a man in his forties or fifties in good health. The chain carries TRBV7-2 and TRBJ2-6; D perhaps matches TRBD2 (6 bases). The CDR3 DNA reads as TGTGCCAGCAGCCCCACTAGCTCGGGGGCCAACGTCCTGACTTTC. The encoded protein is CASSPTSSGANVLTF.